The 29 T cell receptor beta chains presented below share a single source sample, sequenced in a study of cytotoxic CD8 clonotypes in ibrutinib-treated CLL. This table comes from immunoSEQ multiplex PCR, and its TCRdb copy is limited to in-frame clones, with some not included. The sample includes about 250,000 clones, 60% to 75% of them seen just once. Material: PBMCs, obtained after 24 months of ibrutinib treatment. These receptors were taken from a human donor with chronic lymphocytic leukemia.

The chain joins TRBV20-1 to TRBJ1-2, with D unresolved. The CDR3 consists of 11 residues. V lost 6 bases and J lost 6, with 11 bases in between. The V gene's germline CDR1 is DFQATT and CDR2 SNEGSKA (reference sequence). DNA for the CDR3: TGCAGTGCCCCCCTCCCCGATGGCTACACCTTC. Its translation: CSAPLPDGYTF.

This rearrangement joins TRBV29-1 to TRBJ2-7; 9 bases line up with TRBD2. CDR1 is SQVTM, CDR2 ANQGSEA, per germline. V shed 1 base and J 4 bases; nucleotides not matched to a gene: 8. CDR3 length: 15 amino acids. The CDR3 DNA follows: TGCAGCGTTGAAGGTCTTGCGGGAGGGGATTACGAGCAGTACTTC. Its protein product is CSVEGLAGGDYEQYF.

This chain uses TRBV28 with TRBJ1-4, with a tentative D call TRBD1 (6 bases). The germline gives CDR1 MDHEN, CDR2 SYDVKM. This CDR3 contains 13 residues. The V end lost 6 bases, the J end lost 12 bases, and 17 bases lay between the germline ends. CDR3 sequence: CASREYSGVELFF. Here the CDR3 DNA reads TGTGCCAGCAGAGAATACTCAGGGGTGGAACTGTTTTTT.

At least ten counts were recorded for this clone. V gene TRBV6-5 combines with J gene TRBJ1-2; 8 bases fit TRBD1. The CDR3 totals 15 residues. Germline V CDR1 and CDR2: MNHEY, SVGAGI. V lost 6 bases and J lost 5; bases outside the gene matches: 11. In nucleotides, the CDR3 is TGTGCCAGCAGCAGCACGACAGGGGCGGGGTATGGCTACACCTTC. This translates into CASSSTTGAGYGYTF.

Here the CDR3 reads CASSLALAYEQYF. The DNA of the CDR3 is TGTGCCAGCAGCTTAGCGCTGGCCTACGAGCAGTACTTC. The genes are TRBV7-2 and TRBJ2-7; unclear D gene. CDR3 length: 13 residues. CDR1 is SGHTA, CDR2 FQGNSA, per germline. V lost 0 bases to trimming and J lost 2 bases, with 5 bases between them.

The V call is TRBV4-3, the J call TRBJ2-7; the match to TRBD2 covers 9 bases. CDR3 length equals 15 residues. The germline V gene has CDR1 LGHNA and CDR2 YSLEER. J gave up 3 bases and V 1 base, and 4 bases lay outside the gene matches. CDR3 coding DNA: TGCGCCAGCAGCCAAGGTAGCGGGAGTCTCTACGAGCAGTACTTC. Residues: CASSQGSGSLYEQYF.

The chain recombines TRBV6-5 with TRBJ2-2; no clear D gene. Trimming shortened V by 8 bases and J by 6 bases, and 16 bases separated the two germline ends. Germline assignment: CDR1 MNHEY and CDR2 SVGAGI. The CDR3 is 14 amino acids. This chain's CDR3 is CASRIPGSAGELFF. The CDR3 DNA reads as TGTGCCAGCCGAATCCCAGGCTCCGCCGGGGAGCTGTTTTTT.

CDR3: CASSPTTGGTDTQYF. The DNA for the CDR3 is TGTGCCAGCAGCCCTACGACAGGGGGCACAGATACGCAGTATTTT. The chain couples TRBV11-1 to TRBJ2-3, with 8 bases that match TRBD1. The V gene's germline CDR1 is SGHAT and CDR2 FQDESV (reference sequence). The CDR3 consists of 15 residues. J gave up 1 base and V 5 bases, and 5 bases lay outside the gene matches. The complete variable domain, with remaining parts taken from reference TRBV11-1 and TRBJ2-3, reads EAEVAQSPRYKITEKSQAVAFWCDPISGHATLYWYRQILGQGPELLVQFQDESVVDDSQLPKDRFSAERLKGVDSTLKIQPAELGDSAMYLCASSPTTGGTDTQYFGPGTRLTVL.

The count of this clone is one. The chain is built from TRBV11-2 and TRBJ2-7; 7 bases align to TRBD2. V trimming: 8 bases; J trimming: 5 bases; junction bases outside the gene matches: 15. CDR3 size: 15 residues. Germline V gene sequence: CDR1 SGHAT, CDR2 FQNNGV. CDR3 protein: CASGWGGEGVHEQYF. The CDR3 nucleotides read TGTGCCAGCGGCTGGGGGGGAGAGGGTGTGCACGAGCAGTACTTC.

This clone was counted once. This chain joins TRBV6-6 and TRBJ1-2; 8 bases align to TRBD1. The CDR3 consists of 15 residues. Germline V gene data show CDR1 as MNHNY and CDR2 as SVGAGI (reference sequence). V lost 4 bases to trimming and J lost 0 bases; unmatched junction nucleotides: 4. CDR3 DNA: TGTGCCAGCAGTTTACAGACAGGGGCTAACTATGGCTACACCTTC. Protein: CASSLQTGANYGYTF.

V usage is TRBV27 and J usage is TRBJ2-5; tentatively, D is TRBD2 (5 bases). Germline values: CDR1 MNHEY, CDR2 SMNVEV (reference sequence). The CDR3 covers 14 residues. V was cut by 2 bases and J by 1 base, with 8 bases left in between. CDR3 DNA: TGTGCCAGCAGTTTAGGGCGGGCCCAAGAGACCCAGTACTTC. This sequence encodes CASSLGRAQETQYF.

The chain links TRBV9 to TRBJ2-7; TRBD2 matches at 8 bases. From germline, CDR1 is SGDLS and CDR2 YYNGEE. This CDR3 region has 15 residues. J lost 4 bases, V lost 2 bases, and 8 bases had no gene match. CDR3 region: CASSVLAGYPYEQYF. The CDR3, as DNA: TGTGCCAGCAGCGTTCTAGCGGGTTACCCATACGAGCAGTACTTC.

A note on this clone: The junction does not match germline at one end; this may be a read error. This rearrangement joins TRBV5-1 to TRBJ2-2; D call uncertain. Looked up from germline, CDR1 is SGHRS and CDR2 is YFSETQ. There are 13 residues in the CDR3. In DNA, the CDR3 is TGCGCCAGCAGCTCGACTGTAACCGGAGAGCTGTTTTTT. Its translation is CASSSTVTGELFF.

The chain employs TRBV27 and TRBJ1-1; unclear D gene. V lost 5 bases and J 2 bases, leaving 3 bases between the germline ends. The CDR3 runs 11 residues. The germline V gene encodes CDR1 MNHEY and CDR2 SMNVEV (reference sequence). The CDR3 loop reads CASSHNTEAFF. The DNA of the CDR3 is TGTGCCAGCAGTCACAACACTGAAGCTTTCTTT.

The chain carries TRBV7-2 and TRBJ2-2, with 9 bases that match TRBD1. Germline V gene lookup returns CDR1 SGHTA and CDR2 FQGNSA. J was trimmed by 4 bases and V by 5 bases; bases with no gene match: 5. The CDR3 runs to 15 residues. In DNA form, the CDR3 reads TGTGCCAGCAGCAAGATGACAGGGGGCACCGGGGAGCTGTTTTTT. It codes for CASSKMTGGTGELFF.

This chain joins TRBV30 and TRBJ2-1; D is unclear. The CDR3 consists of 13 residues. Germline values: CDR1 GTSNPN, CDR2 SVGIG (reference sequence). With 3 bases removed from V and 1 base from J, the gap between germline ends came to 7 bases. CDR3 bases: TGTGCCTGGAGCCCACATTCCTACAATGAGCAGTTCTTC. This sequence encodes CAWSPHSYNEQFF.

V usage is TRBV7-2 and J usage is TRBJ1-2; D is undetermined. Germline assignment: CDR1 SGHTA and CDR2 FQGNSA. The CDR3 is 13 amino acids. Trimming shortened V by 6 bases and J by 2 bases, and 10 bases separated the two germline ends. The CDR3 nucleotides are TGTGCCAGCAGTTCCATGATCAACTATGGCTACACCTTC. This sequence encodes CASSSMINYGYTF.

There are a few counts of this clone. The genes are TRBV28 and TRBJ2-1, with 9 bases lining up with TRBD1. The CDR3 is 15 amino acids. The V gene's germline CDR1 is MDHEN and CDR2 SYDVKM. V lost 5 bases, J lost 8 bases, and 10 bases stayed unmatched. CDR3 nucleotide sequence: TGTGCCAGCAGTGCCCCCGGGACAGGGAGCCATGAGCAGTTCTTC. This translates into CASSAPGTGSHEQFF. Based on the CDR3 plus reference TRBV28 and TRBJ2-1, the full variable domain is DVKVTQSSRYLVKRTGEKVFLECVQDMDHENMFWYRQDPGLGLRLIYFSYDVKMKEKGDIPEGYSVSREKKERFSLILESASTNQTSMYLCASSAPGTGSHEQFFGPGTRLTVL.

The V and J genes are TRBV4-2 and TRBJ1-1; unclear D gene. V lost 0 bases and J lost 2, with 13 bases in between. The CDR3 covers 16 residues. CDR1 is LGHNA and CDR2 is YNFKEQ in the germline V gene. The CDR3 region is CASSQDGNLGNTEAFF. The DNA for the CDR3 is TGTGCCAGCAGCCAAGATGGGAATTTGGGCAACACTGAAGCTTTCTTT.

This clone was detected only a few times. The V call is TRBV4-3, the J call TRBJ2-1; D may be TRBD2 (6 bases). The germline V and J ends were trimmed by 4 bases and 3 bases, with 16 bases remaining between them. CDR1 and CDR2 from the germline V gene are LGHNA and YSLEER. The CDR3 runs to 16 residues. The CDR3 loop is CASSPEVLAHYNEQFF. The DNA for the CDR3 is TGCGCCAGCAGCCCAGAGGTCCTAGCGCACTACAATGAGCAGTTCTTC.

The V gene is TRBV7-9, the J gene TRBJ2-3, with D uncertain. V was trimmed by 5 bases and J by 3 bases, leaving 6 bases between them. Germline assignment: CDR1 SEHNR and CDR2 FQNEAQ (reference sequence). The CDR3 extends over 12 amino acids. The CDR3 loop is CASSRMTDTQYF. The CDR3 DNA reads as TGTGCCAGCAGCCGAATGACAGATACGCAGTATTTT. Full variable domain (outside the CDR3, taken from reference TRBV7-9 and TRBJ2-3): DTGVSQNPRHKITKRGQNVTFRCDPISEHNRLYWYRQTLGQGPEFLTYFQNEAQLEKSRLLSDRFSAERPKGSFSTLEIQRTEQGDSAMYLCASSRMTDTQYFGPGTRLTVL.

The chain has TRBV9 and TRBJ1-2; the match to TRBD1 covers 7 bases. The CDR3 runs 13 residues. Looked up from germline, CDR1 is SGDLS and CDR2 is YYNGEE. V lost 4 bases to trimming and J lost 8 bases; unmatched junction nucleotides: 8. In nucleotides, the CDR3 is TGTGCCAGCAGCCCCTCGACAGGGAGAGGCTACACCTTC. Translation: CASSPSTGRGYTF.

In DNA form, the CDR3 reads TGTGCCAGCAGTGAAGTAGGACAGCCGGGACTAGAGGTCAATGAGCAGTTCTTC. Protein sequence: CASSEVGQPGLEVNEQFF. V and J are TRBV2 and TRBJ2-1; TRBD2 agrees at 8 bases. The CDR3 has 18 residues. Germline CDR1 and CDR2: SNHLY and FYNNEI. The J segment lost 6 bases and the V segment lost 1 base, leaving 14 bases of the junction unmatched.

The V and J genes are TRBV5-5 and TRBJ1-4; perhaps TRBD1 as D (6 bases). Trimming took 3 bases from V and 1 from J, leaving 16 bases between them. Germline CDR1 SGHKS, CDR2 YYEKEE (reference sequence). The CDR3 spans 17 residues. The CDR3 DNA reads as TGTGCCAGCAGCTACCACAGGGAAGCTCGAACTAATGAAAAACTGTTTTTT. The encoded protein is CASSYHREARTNEKLFF.

This chain uses TRBV29-1 with TRBJ2-1, with D hard to call. CDR3 length equals 10 residues. Germline CDR1 reads SQVTM; CDR2 reads ANQGSEA. Trimming left V 7 bases short and J 5 bases short, with 6 bases between. CDR3 residues: CSARHNEQFF. The CDR3 DNA reads as TGCAGCGCCCGACACAATGAGCAGTTCTTC.

This clone was counted once. The chain uses TRBV29-1 and TRBJ2-6; D remains ambiguous. Germline V gene data show CDR1 as SQVTM and CDR2 as ANQGSEA. V was clipped by 5 bases and J by 0 bases, with 11 bases between them. CDR3 length: 15 residues. The CDR3 loop is CSVRPMSSGANVLTF. In nucleotides, the CDR3 is TGCAGCGTTCGTCCCATGAGCTCTGGGGCCAACGTCCTGACTTTC.

This clone occurred many times. The J gene is TRBJ2-6, the V gene TRBV5-6; the D is unclear. Germline loops: CDR1 SGHDT, CDR2 YYEEEE. There are 16 residues in the CDR3. Trimming pared 0 bases from V and 2 bases from J, leaving 9 bases between. CDR3 DNA: TGTGCCAGCAGCTTGGTGGCAGCCACTGGGGCCAACGTCCTGACTTTC. As protein: CASSLVAATGANVLTF.

A remark on this clone: The germline gene is not matched at one end of the junction; a read error may be the cause. The rearrangement uses TRBV25-1 and TRBJ2-7, with D perhaps TRBD1 (5 bases). The CDR3 length is 13 residues. The germline gives CDR1 MGHDK, CDR2 SYGVNS. CDR3 in DNA: TGTGCCAGCACCGAGACAGTCCATTACGGGCAGTACTTC. Its protein is CASTETVHYGQYF.

V and J are TRBV19 and TRBJ1-1; unclear D gene. Trimming removed 6 bases at V and 4 bases at J, with 9 bases between. The CDR3 sequence is 12 residues long. Germline V gene lookup returns CDR1 LNHDA and CDR2 SQIVND (reference sequence). The CDR3 is CASSPPGTEAFF. The CDR3, as DNA: TGTGCCAGTAGCCCCCCCGGCACTGAAGCTTTCTTT.